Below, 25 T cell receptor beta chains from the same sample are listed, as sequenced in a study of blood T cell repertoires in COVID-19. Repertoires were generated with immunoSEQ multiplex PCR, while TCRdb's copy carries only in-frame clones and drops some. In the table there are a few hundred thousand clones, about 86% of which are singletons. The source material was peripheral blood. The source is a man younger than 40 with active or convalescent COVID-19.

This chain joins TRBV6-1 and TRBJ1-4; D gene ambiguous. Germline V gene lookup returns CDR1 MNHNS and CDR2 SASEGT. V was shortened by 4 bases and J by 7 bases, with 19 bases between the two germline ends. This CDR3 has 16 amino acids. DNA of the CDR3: TGTGCCAGCAGTGTTGAATTAACAACTACGCGTGAAAAACTGTTTTTT. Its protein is CASSVELTTTREKLFF.

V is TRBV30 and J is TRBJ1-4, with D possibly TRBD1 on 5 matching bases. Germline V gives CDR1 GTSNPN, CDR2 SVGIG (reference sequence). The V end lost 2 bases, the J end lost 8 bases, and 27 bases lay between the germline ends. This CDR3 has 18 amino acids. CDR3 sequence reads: CAWSKRRGLAQDSEKLFF. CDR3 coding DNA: TGTGCCTGGAGTAAGCGACGGGGGTTGGCACAGGATTCCGAAAAACTGTTTTTT.

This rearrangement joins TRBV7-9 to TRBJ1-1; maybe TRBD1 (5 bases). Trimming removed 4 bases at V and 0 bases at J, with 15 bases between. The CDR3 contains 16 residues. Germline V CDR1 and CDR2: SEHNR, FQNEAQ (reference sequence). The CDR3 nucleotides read TGTGCCAGCAGCTCCGACAGAGTTCTCATGAACACTGAAGCTTTCTTT. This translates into CASSSDRVLMNTEAFF.

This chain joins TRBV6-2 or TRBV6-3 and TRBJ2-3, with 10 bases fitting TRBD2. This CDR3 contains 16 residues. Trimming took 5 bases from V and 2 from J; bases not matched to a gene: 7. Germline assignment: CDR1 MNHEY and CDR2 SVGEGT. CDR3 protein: CASSLAGATHTDTQYF. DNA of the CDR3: TGTGCCAGCAGTCTAGCGGGGGCCACACACACAGATACGCAGTATTTT.

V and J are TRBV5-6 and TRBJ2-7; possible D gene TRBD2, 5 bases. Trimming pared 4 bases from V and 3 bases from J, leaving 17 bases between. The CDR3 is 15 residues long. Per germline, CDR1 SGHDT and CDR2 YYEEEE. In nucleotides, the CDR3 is TGTGCCAGCAGCGCCGTGCCGGGGAATGGCTACGAGCAGTACTTC. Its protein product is CASSAVPGNGYEQYF.

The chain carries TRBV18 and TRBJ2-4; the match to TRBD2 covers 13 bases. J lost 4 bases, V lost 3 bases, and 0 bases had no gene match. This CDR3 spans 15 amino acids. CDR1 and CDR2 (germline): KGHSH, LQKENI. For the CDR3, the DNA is TGTGCCAGCTCACCGGGACTAGCGGGAAAAAACATTCAGTACTTC. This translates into CASSPGLAGKNIQYF.

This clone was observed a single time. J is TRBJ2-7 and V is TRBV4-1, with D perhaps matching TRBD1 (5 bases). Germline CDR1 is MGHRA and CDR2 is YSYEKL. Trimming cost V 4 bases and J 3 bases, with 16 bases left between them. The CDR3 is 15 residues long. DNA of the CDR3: TGCGCCAGCAGCCCATCTATAGGGGTCTTCTACGAGCAGTACTTC. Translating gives CASSPSIGVFYEQYF.

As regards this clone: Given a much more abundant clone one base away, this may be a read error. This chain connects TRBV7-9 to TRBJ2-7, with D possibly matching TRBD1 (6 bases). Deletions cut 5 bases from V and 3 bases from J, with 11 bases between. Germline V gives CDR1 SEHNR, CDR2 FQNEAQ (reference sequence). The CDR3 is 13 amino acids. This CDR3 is CASSRDKGYEQYF. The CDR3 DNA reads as TGTGCCAGCAGCCGGGACAAGGGCTACGAGCAGTACTTC.

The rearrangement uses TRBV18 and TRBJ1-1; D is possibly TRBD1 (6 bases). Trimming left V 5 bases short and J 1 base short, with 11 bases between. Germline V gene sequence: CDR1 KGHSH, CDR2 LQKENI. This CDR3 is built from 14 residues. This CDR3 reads CASSRQARNTEAFF. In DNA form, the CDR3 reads TGTGCCAGCTCAAGACAGGCGAGGAACACTGAAGCTTTCTTT. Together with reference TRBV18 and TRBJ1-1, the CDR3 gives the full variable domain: NAGVMQNPRHLVRRRGQEARLRCSPMKGHSHVYWYRQLPEEGLKFMVYLQKENIIDESGMPKERFSAEFPKEGPSILRIQQVVRGDSAAYFCASSRQARNTEAFFGQGTRLTVV.

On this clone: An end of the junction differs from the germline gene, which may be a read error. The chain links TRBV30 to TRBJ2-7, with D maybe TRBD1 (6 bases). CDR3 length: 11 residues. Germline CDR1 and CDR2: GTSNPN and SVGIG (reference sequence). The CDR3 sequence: CASSQGSEQYF. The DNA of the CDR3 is TGTGCCTCGAGTCAGGGGAGCGAGCAGTACTTC.

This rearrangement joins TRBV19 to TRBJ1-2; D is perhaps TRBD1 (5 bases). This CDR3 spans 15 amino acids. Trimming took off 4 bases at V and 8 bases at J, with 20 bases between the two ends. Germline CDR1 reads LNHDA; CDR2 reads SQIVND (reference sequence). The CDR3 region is CASSSPPGRVDGYTF. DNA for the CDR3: TGTGCCAGTAGTAGTCCCCCGGGCAGGGTCGACGGCTACACCTTC.

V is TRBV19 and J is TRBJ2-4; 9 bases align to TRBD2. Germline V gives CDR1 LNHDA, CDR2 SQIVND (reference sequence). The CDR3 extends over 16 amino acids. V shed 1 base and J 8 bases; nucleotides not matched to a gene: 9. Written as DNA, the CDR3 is TGTGCCAGTAGTATAGGTCTAGCGGGGACTGGGGACATTCAGTACTTC. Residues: CASSIGLAGTGDIQYF.

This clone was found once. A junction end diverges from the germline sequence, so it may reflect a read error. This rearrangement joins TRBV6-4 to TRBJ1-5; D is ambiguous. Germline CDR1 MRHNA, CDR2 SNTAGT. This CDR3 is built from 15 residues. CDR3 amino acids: CASSARHESNQPQHF. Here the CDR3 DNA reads TGTGCCAGTAGTGCCCGACATGAGAGCAATCAGCCCCAGCATTTT.

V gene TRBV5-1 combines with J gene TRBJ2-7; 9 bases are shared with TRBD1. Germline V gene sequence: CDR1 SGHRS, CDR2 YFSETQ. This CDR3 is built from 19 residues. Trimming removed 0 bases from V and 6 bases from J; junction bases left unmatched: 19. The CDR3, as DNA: TGCGCCAGCAGCTTGGTGTTCGGCGGGACAGGGAGTTACACTGGCGAGCAGTACTTC. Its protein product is CASSLVFGGTGSYTGEQYF.

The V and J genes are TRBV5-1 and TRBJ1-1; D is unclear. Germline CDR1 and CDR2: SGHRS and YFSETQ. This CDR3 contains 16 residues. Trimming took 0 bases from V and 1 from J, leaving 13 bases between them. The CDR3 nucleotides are TGCGCCAGCAGCTTGGTGTCAGGTCAACCGAACACTGAAGCTTTCTTT. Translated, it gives CASSLVSGQPNTEAFF.

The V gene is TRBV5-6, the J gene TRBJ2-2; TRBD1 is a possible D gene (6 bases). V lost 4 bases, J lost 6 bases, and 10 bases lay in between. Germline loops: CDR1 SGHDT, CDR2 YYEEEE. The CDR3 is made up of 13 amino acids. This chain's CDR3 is CASSLQGPGELFF. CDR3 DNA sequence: TGTGCCAGCAGCCTACAGGGACCCGGGGAGCTGTTTTTT.

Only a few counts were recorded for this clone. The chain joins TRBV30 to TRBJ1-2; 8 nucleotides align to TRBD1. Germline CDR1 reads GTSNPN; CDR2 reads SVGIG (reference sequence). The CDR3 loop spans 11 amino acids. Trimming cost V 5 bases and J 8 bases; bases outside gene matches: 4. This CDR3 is CAWGQGGGYTF. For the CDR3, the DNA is TGTGCCTGGGGACAGGGAGGGGGCTACACCTTC.

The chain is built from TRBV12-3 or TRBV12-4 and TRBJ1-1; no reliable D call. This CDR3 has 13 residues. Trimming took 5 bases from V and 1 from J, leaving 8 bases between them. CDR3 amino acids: CASSPLSNTEAFF. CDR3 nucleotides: TGTGCCAGCAGTCCTCTATCGAACACTGAAGCTTTCTTT.

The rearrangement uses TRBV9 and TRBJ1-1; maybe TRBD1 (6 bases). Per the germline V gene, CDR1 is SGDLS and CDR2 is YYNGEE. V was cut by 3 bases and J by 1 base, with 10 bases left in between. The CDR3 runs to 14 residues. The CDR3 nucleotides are TGTGCCAGCAGCGCAGGACAGACGAACACTGAAGCTTTCTTT. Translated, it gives CASSAGQTNTEAFF.

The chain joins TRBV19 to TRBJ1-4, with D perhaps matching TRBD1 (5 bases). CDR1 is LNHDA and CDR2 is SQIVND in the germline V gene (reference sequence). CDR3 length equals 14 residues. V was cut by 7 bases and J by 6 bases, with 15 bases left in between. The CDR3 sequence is CASIGGRRDEKLFF. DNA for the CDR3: TGTGCCAGTATTGGGGGGAGACGGGATGAAAAACTGTTTTTT.

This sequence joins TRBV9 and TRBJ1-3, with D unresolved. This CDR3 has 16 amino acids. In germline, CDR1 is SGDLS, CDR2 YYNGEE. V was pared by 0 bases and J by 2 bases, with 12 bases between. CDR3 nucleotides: TGTGCCAGCAGCGTAGACCCAGTCCTAGCTGGAAACACCATATATTTT. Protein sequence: CASSVDPVLAGNTIYF.

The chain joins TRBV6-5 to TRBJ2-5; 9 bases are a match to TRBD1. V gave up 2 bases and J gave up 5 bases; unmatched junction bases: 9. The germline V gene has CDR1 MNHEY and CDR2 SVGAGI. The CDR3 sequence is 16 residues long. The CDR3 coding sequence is TGTGCCAGCAGTTACGGACAGGGGTCGGCAAGGGAGACCCAGTACTTC. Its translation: CASSYGQGSARETQYF.

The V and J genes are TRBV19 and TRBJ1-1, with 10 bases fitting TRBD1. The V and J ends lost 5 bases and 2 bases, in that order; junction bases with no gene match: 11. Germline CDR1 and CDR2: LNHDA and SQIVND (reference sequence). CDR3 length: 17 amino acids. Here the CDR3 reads CASSSQTGGASNTEAFF. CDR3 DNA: TGTGCCAGTAGTTCTCAGACAGGGGGCGCGTCCAACACTGAAGCTTTCTTT.

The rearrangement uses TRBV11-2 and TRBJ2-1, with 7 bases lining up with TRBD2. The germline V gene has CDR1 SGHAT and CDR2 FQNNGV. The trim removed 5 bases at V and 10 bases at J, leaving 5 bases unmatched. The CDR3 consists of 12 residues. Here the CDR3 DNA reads TGTGCCAGCAGCCCCCCGGGGGGAGAGCAGTTCTTC. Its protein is CASSPPGGEQFF.

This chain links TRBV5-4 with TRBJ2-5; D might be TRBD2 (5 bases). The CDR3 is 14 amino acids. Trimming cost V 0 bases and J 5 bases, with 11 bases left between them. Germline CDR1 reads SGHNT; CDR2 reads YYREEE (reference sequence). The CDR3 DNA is TGTGCCAGCAGCTTGGCTTCGTCGGGGGAGACCCAGTACTTC. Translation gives CASSLASSGETQYF.